This TCR beta chain is drawn from a study of T cell responses to AZD1222 COVID-19 vaccine. Study findings and constraints: Once two AZD1222 doses were given, Spike-specific TCR breadth and depth went up. Spike was spanned by vaccine-associated CD4 TCRs, with dominance at 160-218 and 743-854. Only six AZD1222 recipients tested seropositive at baseline.

Comments on this clone: The target antigen is unknown.

The assay was immunoSEQ multiplex PCR, and TCRdb's table has in-frame clones only and misses some. This sample has 150,000 to 200,000 clones, with more than 85% found just once. Trimming stripped 1 base from V and 2 bases from J, with 12 bases between. The CDR3 extends over 16 amino acids. Germline CDR1 and CDR2: MNHEY and SMNVEV (reference sequence). This TCR was sampled from an adult in good health. The chain uses TRBV27 and TRBJ1-5; D is perhaps TRBD1 (5 bases). The specimen was peripheral blood, collected on day 0 of AZD1222 vaccination. CDR3 in amino acids: CASSLFRERGNQPQHF. DNA of the CDR3: TGTGCCAGCAGTTTATTCAGGGAACGGGGCAATCAGCCCCAGCATTTT.